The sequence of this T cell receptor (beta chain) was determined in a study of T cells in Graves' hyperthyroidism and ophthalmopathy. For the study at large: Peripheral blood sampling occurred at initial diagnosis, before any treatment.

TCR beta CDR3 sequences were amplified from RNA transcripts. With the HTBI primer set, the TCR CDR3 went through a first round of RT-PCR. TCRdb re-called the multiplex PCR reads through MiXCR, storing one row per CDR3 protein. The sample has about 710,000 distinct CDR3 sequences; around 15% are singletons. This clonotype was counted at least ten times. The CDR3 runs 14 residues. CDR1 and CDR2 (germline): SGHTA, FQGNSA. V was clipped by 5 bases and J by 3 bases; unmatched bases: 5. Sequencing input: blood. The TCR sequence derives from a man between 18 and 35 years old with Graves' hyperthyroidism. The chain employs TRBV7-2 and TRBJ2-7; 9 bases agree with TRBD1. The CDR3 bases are TGTGCCAGCAGCACCCCGACAGGGGGCTACGAGCAGTACTTC. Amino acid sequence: CASSTPTGGYEQYF.